Listed below are T cell receptor beta chains from one sample, sequenced in a study of blood T cell repertoires in COVID-19. The protocol was immunoSEQ multiplex PCR, while the TCRdb copy is restricted to in-frame clones and leaves out a portion. The profile shows roughly 78,000 clones, approximately 85% of them singletons. The sequenced material came from peripheral blood. Receptors were obtained from a man aged 45-65 years with acute or convalescent COVID-19. CDR3s include the opening cysteine and the closing phenylalanine or tryptophan. Part of the rows lack a size; the others show once, few, many or a class for expanded clones.

-,TRBJ1-4,TRBV4-1,CASSQRGVHNEKLFF
once,TRBJ1-1,TRBV10-1,CASSAGTLTEAFF
-,TRBJ1-1,TRBV6-5,CASRREGAEAFF
-,TRBJ1-4,TRBV6-5,CASSYSGGKLFF
-,TRBJ1-3,TRBV3-1/TRBV3-2,CASTLKQGTGNTIYF
-,TRBJ2-3,TRBV27,CASSLGQGDLDTQYF
-,TRBJ1-6,TRBV4-1,CASSQGQFNSPLHF
-,TRBJ2-7,TRBV10-3,CATGEGLYEQYF
-,TRBJ2-7,TRBV11-2,CASSFGAGRYEQYF
-,TRBJ1-1,TRBV3-1/TRBV3-2,CATQGMNTEAFF
-,TRBJ2-3,TRBV7-2,CASSTRGTDTQYF
few,TRBJ1-1,TRBV7-9,CASSLGQGDTEAFF
-,TRBJ2-1,TRBV5-5,CASSLARGLYEQFF
-,TRBJ1-5,TRBV25-1,CASSPTERGAAQPQHF
-,TRBJ2-3,TRBV7-2,CASSFSYSTTDTQYF
-,TRBJ2-1,TRBV18,CASSPSQGANEQFF
-,TRBJ2-5,TRBV7-3,CASSLGGSVWETQYF
-,TRBJ1-5,TRBV11-2,CASSFGRGPNQPQHF
-,TRBJ2-5,TRBV5-6,CASSLEAGQETQYF
-,TRBJ1-1,TRBV6-6,CASRIGQGQNTEAFF